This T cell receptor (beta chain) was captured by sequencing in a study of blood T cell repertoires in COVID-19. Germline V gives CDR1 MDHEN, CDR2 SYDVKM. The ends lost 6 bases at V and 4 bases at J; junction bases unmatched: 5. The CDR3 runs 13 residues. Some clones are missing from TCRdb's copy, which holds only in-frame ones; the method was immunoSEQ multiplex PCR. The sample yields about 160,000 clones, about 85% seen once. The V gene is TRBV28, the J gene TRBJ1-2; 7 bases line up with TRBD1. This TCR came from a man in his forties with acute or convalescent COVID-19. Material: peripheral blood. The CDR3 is CASRLQGTYGYTF. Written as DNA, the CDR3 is TGTGCCAGCAGATTACAGGGGACCTATGGCTACACCTTC.